This T cell receptor (beta chain) comes out of a study of CD8 T cells in ankylosing spondylitis. V was clipped by 1 base and J by 5 bases; unmatched bases: 5. CDR3 length equals 15 residues. This clonotype was detected only a few times. Making use of molecular barcodes, quantitative 5'-RACE generated TCR beta libraries. TCRdb redid the calling of the 5' RACE reads with MiXCR, one entry per CDR3 protein. The data show some 270,000 distinct CDR3 sequences, roughly 32% seen once. Input material: blood, either unsorted or a sorted T cell fraction (not recorded which). This TCR came from a male donor with ankylosing spondylitis or in good health (not recorded which). This chain connects TRBV12-3 or TRBV12-4 to TRBJ2-5; 9 bases are a match to TRBD2. For the CDR3, the DNA is TGTGCCAGCAGTTTAGGTGTAGCGGGGGCGGAGACCCAGTACTTC. This encodes CASSLGVAGAETQYF.